This T cell receptor (beta chain) was recorded in a study of blood T cell repertoires in COVID-19. On the study more broadly: The origin of the acute and convalescent COVID-19 samples was the United States, Italy and Spain. The analysed material was cDNA or gDNA that came from T cells, B-cell-depleted T cells, or PBMCs.

Participant age was about 18 to 95 years, and participants resided in fewer than 25 US areas. Germline V gene data show CDR1 as KGHSY and CDR2 as FQNENV. The CDR3 sequence is 15 residues long. V gave up 0 bases and J gave up 5 bases, with 13 bases separating them. The data were produced by immunoSEQ multiplex PCR, yet TCRdb's version contains in-frame clones alone and is incomplete. Counted here are a few hundred thousand clones, 80% to 90% occurring once; the ten biggest clones make up 0.95% to 1.1%. This clone was detected only once. This sequence was found in a man between 18 and 29 years old who had recovered from COVID-19. V and J are TRBV16 and TRBJ1-1; D is perhaps TRBD1 (6 bases). Specimen: PBMCs or T cells enriched from blood (not recorded which). The DNA for the CDR3 is TGTGCCAGCAGCCAATCACCCCCAGGGGAGACTGAAGCTTTCTTT. Its translation is CASSQSPPGETEAFF.